A selection of T cell receptor beta chains follows, all from one sample in a study of identical twins. MiXCR, applied by TCRdb to the 5' RACE reads, yields one record per CDR3 protein. This table holds around 1.7 million distinct CDR3 sequences, under 35% found once. Sequencing used cord blood. The receptors were gathered from a newborn girl in good health. The CDR3 runs from the conserved cysteine through the conserved F or W. A D gene is named only where the DNA matches it firmly. A clone size is listed for some rows: how often the clone was seen (once, few, many), or a class if it is expanded.

J gene,clone size,D gene,V gene,CDR3 DNA,CDR3 protein
TRBJ1-1,-,TRBD1,TRBV6-5,TGTGCCAGCAGTTACGGAGACAGGGGCGGCGCTGAAGCTTTCTTT,CASSYGDRGGAEAFF
TRBJ1-1,-,-,TRBV13,TGTGCCAGCAGCCCAAGTCGGGTCTACAGGACTGAAGCTTTCTTT,CASSPSRVYRTEAFF
TRBJ1-1,-,-,TRBV6-6,TGTGCCAGCAGTTACTATGGCGGAGCTTCTCTGAACACTGAAGCTTTCTTT,CASSYYGGASLNTEAFF
TRBJ2-7,few,-,TRBV27,TGTGCCAGCAGTTTTACGGATTACGAGCAGTACTTC,CASSFTDYEQYF
TRBJ2-5,-,TRBD1,TRBV10-3,TGTGCCATCTCGGACAGGGCAGAAGAGACCCAGTACTTC,CAISDRAEETQYF
TRBJ2-5,-,TRBD1,TRBV2,TGTGCCAGGACAGGGATTTTCGGGACCCAGTACTTC,CARTGIFGTQYF
TRBJ2-3,few,-,TRBV20-1,TGCAGTGCTAGGGACGACAGACATTCTAGCACAGATACGCAGTATTTT,CSARDDRHSSTDTQYF
TRBJ2-2,few,-,TRBV29-1,TGCAGCGTAAGACTGGATCTAACCGGGGAGCTGTTTTTT,CSVRLDLTGELFF
TRBJ2-3,many,-,TRBV12-3/TRBV12-4,TGTGCCAGCAGTTTAACCCCGGTCAGTGTGATCGATACGCAGTATTTT,CASSLTPVSVIDTQYF
TRBJ2-1,few,-,TRBV7-9,TGTGCCAGCAGCCCGTTAGCGATCCGCTCCTACAATGAGCAGTTCTTC,CASSPLAIRSYNEQFF
TRBJ2-5,-,TRBD1,TRBV2,TGTGCCAGCAGTGCGACAGGGAAGTACACCAATGAGCAGTACTTC,CASSATGKYTNEQYF
TRBJ2-1,many,TRBD2,TRBV7-2,TGTGCCAGCAGCCTCGGACTAGCGGGGTTTAATGAGCAGTTCTTC,CASSLGLAGFNEQFF
TRBJ1-2,-,-,TRBV6-5,TGTGCCAGCAGTTACGCGTGGAACAGGCACTATGGCTACACCTTC,CASSYAWNRHYGYTF